Shown below are 11 T cell receptor beta chains from a single sample sequenced in a study of blood T cell repertoires in COVID-19 (dated by TCRdb to the early 2020s). Library preparation was by the immunoSEQ multiplex PCR assay. The table was pulled from immuneACCESS by TCRdb, which kept in-frame rearrangements only. Such tables lose some clones; where checked, under half of the loss comes from unresolved V genes, and the rest has no known cause. The sample data list tens of thousands of clones, and about 80% of these were observed just once. The leading ten clones occupy about 17% of the sample. Material: peripheral blood. The receptors derive from a human donor in a cohort sampled during active COVID-19.

The genes are TRBV5-4 and TRBJ2-2, with a weak D call TRBD2 (6 bases). This CDR3 comprises 17 residues. Trimming shortened V by 5 bases and J by 3 bases, and 20 bases separated the two germline ends. From germline, CDR1 is SGHNT and CDR2 YYREEE (reference sequence). The CDR3 loop reads CASSPKLGGLDTGELFF. DNA for the CDR3: TGTGCCAGCAGTCCTAAGTTGGGAGGACTGGACACCGGGGAGCTGTTTTTT.

The chain links TRBV5-1 to TRBJ2-2; TRBD1 is a possible D gene (5 bases). Germline CDR1 SGHRS, CDR2 YFSETQ. This CDR3 comprises 17 residues. V lost 6 bases to trimming and J lost 0 bases, with 18 bases between them. CDR3 bases: TGCGCCAGCACCCGTAAACTTGAAGGGGCGAACACCGGGGAGCTGTTTTTT. It specifies CASTRKLEGANTGELFF.

This rearrangement joins TRBV19 to TRBJ1-2; D possibly corresponds to TRBD1 (5 bases). Germline CDR1 and CDR2: LNHDA and SQIVND (reference sequence). V shed 3 bases and J shed 4 bases, with 15 bases lying between them. The CDR3 is 15 amino acids. CDR3 bases: TGTGCCAGTAGTATTAGGACACGTACGACCTATGGCTACACCTTC. This codes for CASSIRTRTTYGYTF.

The chain uses TRBV10-2 and TRBJ2-5; TRBD2 matches at 7 bases. The length of the CDR3 is 14 residues. Looked up from germline, CDR1 is WSHSY and CDR2 is SAAADI. The junction had 9 bases not matched to a gene; V was cut back by 5 bases and J by 6 bases. The CDR3 is CASSLSGAPKTQYF. The CDR3 DNA follows: TGCGCCAGCAGTCTCAGCGGGGCCCCGAAGACCCAGTACTTC.

This sequence joins TRBV5-5 and TRBJ1-2; D is perhaps TRBD1 (5 bases). Germline CDR1 is SGHKS and CDR2 is YYEKEE (reference sequence). Trimming left V 3 bases short and J 2 bases short, with 8 bases between. This CDR3 contains 13 residues. The CDR3 DNA sequence: TGTGCCAGCAGCTATGGGGCCAACTATGGCTACACCTTC. Translating gives CASSYGANYGYTF.

The J gene is TRBJ2-3, the V gene TRBV6-6; TRBD2 aligns across 9 bases. CDR3 length equals 15 residues. V lost 10 bases and J lost 3; bases outside the gene matches: 11. CDR1 and CDR2 (germline): MNHNY, SVGAGI (reference sequence). The CDR3 bases are TGTGCCACCCTCATGGGCGGGGGGGGGACAGATACGCAGTATTTT. It specifies CATLMGGGGTDTQYF.

Concerning this clone: Its ends do not fully match the called genes, so a read error is possible. The chain employs TRBV12-3 or TRBV12-4 and TRBJ1-2; 7 bases line up with TRBD1. This CDR3 has 12 residues. CDR3: CASSPTGQAHAF. The CDR3 DNA is TGTGCCAGCAGTCCTACAGGACAGGCGCATGCCTTC.

This clone was seen more than once but under ten times. The V call is TRBV10-1, the J call TRBJ2-7, with D tentatively TRBD2 (7 bases). The CDR3 is 14 amino acids. The ends were cut back, 4 bases at V and 6 bases at J, with 16 bases in the middle. Germline CDR1 reads WNHNN; CDR2 reads SYGVQD (reference sequence). CDR3 region: CASSAKGGPTEQYF. DNA for the CDR3: TGCGCCAGCAGTGCAAAGGGGGGGCCAACCGAGCAGTACTTC.

J is TRBJ1-1 and V is TRBV19, with D uncertain. Per the germline V gene, CDR1 is LNHDA and CDR2 is SQIVND (reference sequence). Trimming shortened V by 6 bases and J by 1 base, and 12 bases separated the two germline ends. The CDR3 length is 14 residues. The CDR3 reads CASSNPTENTEAFF. The CDR3 bases are TGTGCCAGTAGCAACCCAACAGAGAACACTGAAGCTTTCTTT.

This clone is a singleton in its sample. The V call is TRBV3-1 (or the pseudogene TRBV3-2), the J call TRBJ1-2; D unresolved. The CDR3 is 15 residues long. Germline V gene lookup returns CDR1 LGHDT and CDR2 YNNKEL (reference sequence). The germline V and J ends were trimmed by 6 bases and 0 bases, with 14 bases remaining between them. The CDR3 sequence is CASSPAGSANYGYTF. In nucleotides, the CDR3 is TGTGCCAGCAGTCCGGCGGGCAGCGCTAACTATGGCTACACCTTC.

This clone has only one observation. The V call is TRBV7-9, the J call TRBJ1-2; 9 nucleotides line up with TRBD1. Per germline, CDR1 SEHNR and CDR2 FQNEAQ (reference sequence). The CDR3 consists of 13 residues. After removal of 5 bases from V and 4 bases from J, the junction contained 2 bases not matched to a gene. CDR3 coding DNA: TGTGCCAGCAGCCTACAGGGGGCCTATGGCTACACCTTC. Translating gives CASSLQGAYGYTF.